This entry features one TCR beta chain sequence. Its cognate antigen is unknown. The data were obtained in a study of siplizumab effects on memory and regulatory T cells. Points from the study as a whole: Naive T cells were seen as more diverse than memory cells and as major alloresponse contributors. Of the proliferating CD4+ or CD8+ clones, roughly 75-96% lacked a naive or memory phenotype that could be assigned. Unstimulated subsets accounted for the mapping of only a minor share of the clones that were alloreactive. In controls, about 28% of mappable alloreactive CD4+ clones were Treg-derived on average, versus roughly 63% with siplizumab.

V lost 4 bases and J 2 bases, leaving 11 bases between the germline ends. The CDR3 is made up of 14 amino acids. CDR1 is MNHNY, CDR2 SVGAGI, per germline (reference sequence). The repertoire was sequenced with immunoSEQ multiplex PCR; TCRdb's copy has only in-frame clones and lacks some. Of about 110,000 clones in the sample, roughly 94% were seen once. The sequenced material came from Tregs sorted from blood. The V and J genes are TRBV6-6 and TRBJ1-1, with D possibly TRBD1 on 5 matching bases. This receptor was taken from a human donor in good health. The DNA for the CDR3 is TGTGCCAGCAGTTGGGCAGGGCTAAACACTGAAGCTTTCTTT. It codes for CASSWAGLNTEAFF.